The TCR beta chain under discussion was sequenced for a study of T cell responses to AZD1222 COVID-19 vaccine. This clone appeared once. Clones were read by immunoSEQ multiplex PCR, and TCRdb kept only the in-frame ones, dropping some. The data contain approximately 110,000 clones, about nine tenths of them seen just once; the ten biggest clones take up about 4.1%. The sequence came from an adult in good health. The sample was peripheral blood, taken on day 0 of AZD1222 vaccination.

In nucleotides, the CDR3 is TGTGCCTGGAGTGGGGGCCCGTCTAATGGCTACACCTTC. Protein sequence: CAWSGGPSNGYTF. The chain combines TRBV30 with TRBJ1-2; tentatively, D is TRBD1 (5 bases). The V and J ends lost 1 base and 6 bases respectively, with 12 bases between them. The length of the CDR3 is 13 residues. In germline, CDR1 is GTSNPN, CDR2 SVGIG (reference sequence).